The source of this TCR beta chain is a study of blood T cell repertoires in COVID-19. Libraries were prepared by immunoSEQ multiplex PCR; TCRdb keeps only in-frame clonotypes and omits some of them. Here the sample spans 59,000 or so clones, 79% being singletons. Germline V lookup: CDR1 SNHLY, CDR2 FYNNEI. CDR3 size: 13 residues. The V and J ends lost 6 bases and 0 bases respectively, with 6 bases between them. This TCR was recovered from a man in his 60s with acute or convalescent COVID-19. The rearrangement uses TRBV2 and TRBJ1-3, with D unresolved. What was sequenced was peripheral blood. This CDR3 reads CASRDTSGNTIYF. CDR3 nucleotide sequence: TGTGCCAGCAGAGACACCTCTGGAAACACCATATATTTT.